This TCR beta chain originates from a study of T cell responses to AZD1222 COVID-19 vaccine. Between the trimmed V and J ends, which lost 5 bases and 3 bases, there was a span of 11 bases. Germline V CDR1 and CDR2: SQVTM, ANQGSEA. The CDR3 is 12 amino acids. The assay was immunoSEQ multiplex PCR, and TCRdb's table has in-frame clones only and misses some. The sample has some 42,000 clones, approximately 80% seen once. For this clone: Its antigen is undetermined.

Second-dose timings of about 4 or about 12 weeks were pooled. The study, taken as a whole, reports: The number of AZD1222 recipients seropositive at baseline was only 5 to 7. Samples come after the peak T cell response, not at day 14. Mostly white British, mostly female donors; authors suggested clonal diversity may be underestimated.

This chain uses TRBV29-1 with TRBJ2-7; D could derive from TRBD1 or TRBD2 (5 bases each). The sequencing used peripheral blood, collected 28 days after the second AZD1222 dose. The source is an adult who received the AZD1222 COVID-19 vaccine. The CDR3 coding sequence is TGCAGCGTTAGGTTGGGGGTCTACGAGCAGTACTTC. The encoded protein is CSVRLGVYEQYF.